These T cell receptor beta chains were read from a single sample in a study of long-term antiretroviral therapy in people with HIV. Sequenced by immunoSEQ multiplex PCR; TCRdb stores in-frame clones only, minus some. The table records tens of thousands of clones, 80% to 90% of them present only once. Sequences were derived from unsorted PBMCs, sampled 0.1 years before starting antiretroviral therapy. Source of these receptors: a man between 18 and 35 years old with HIV. Both conserved end residues are part of each CDR3. The D gene is left open where the match is weak.

13,TRBJ2-7,TRBV9,-,CASSVAGADEQYF,TGTGCCAGCAGCGTAGCGGGGGCAGACGAGCAGTACTTC
16,TRBJ2-3,TRBV5-1,TRBD2,CASSMLAGGSTDTQYF,TGCGCCAGCAGCATGCTAGCGGGGGGAAGCACAGATACGCAGTATTTT
14,TRBJ2-7,TRBV27,-,CASSLGLGIPEQYF,TGTGCCAGCAGTTTAGGCCTAGGGATCCCCGAGCAGTACTTC
15,TRBJ1-4,TRBV27,TRBD1,CASSYMTGGREKLFF,TGTGCCAGCAGTTACATGACAGGGGGCCGGGAAAAACTGTTTTTT
15,TRBJ2-5,TRBV4-2,-,CASSQEEGRIGTQYF,TGTGCCAGCAGCCAAGAAGAAGGGAGGATTGGGACCCAGTACTTC
12,TRBJ1-2,TRBV12-5,-,CASALAGSGYTF,TGTGCTAGTGCTTTGGCGGGTTCGGGCTACACCTTC
15,TRBJ2-7,TRBV21-1,-,CASSKVGQDSYEQYF,TGTGCCAGCAGCAAAGTGGGGCAGGACTCCTACGAGCAGTACTTC
15,TRBJ2-3,TRBV5-1,TRBD2,CASSSWTSGTDTQYF,TGCGCCAGCAGCTCTTGGACTAGCGGCACAGATACGCAGTATTTT
15,TRBJ1-6,TRBV27,-,CASSLAPRADSPLHF,TGTGCCAGCAGTTTAGCCCCCAGGGCGGATTCACCCCTCCACTTT
17,TRBJ2-6,TRBV19,-,CASDVGGPRSGANVLTF,TGTGCCAGCGACGTCGGGGGGCCCCGCTCTGGGGCCAACGTCCTGACTTTC
14,TRBJ2-1,TRBV19,TRBD1,CASSIGTAYNEQFF,TGTGCCAGTAGTATCGGGACAGCGTACAATGAGCAGTTCTTC
15,TRBJ1-4,TRBV28,-,CASLPGGATNEKLFF,TGTGCCAGCCTCCCCGGGGGAGCAACTAATGAAAAACTGTTTTTT
18,TRBJ2-2,TRBV7-9,TRBD1,CASSLNPDRGANTGELFF,TGTGCCAGCAGCTTAAACCCGGACAGGGGGGCGAACACCGGGGAGCTGTTTTTT
15,TRBJ2-7,TRBV5-4,TRBD1,CASSSRTGAPYEQYF,TGTGCCAGCAGCTCTCGGACAGGGGCCCCCTACGAGCAGTACTTC
14,TRBJ1-4,TRBV10-3,-,CAISEGQGWEKLFF,TGTGCCATCAGTGAGGGGCAGGGATGGGAAAAACTGTTTTTT
17,TRBJ2-7,TRBV10-2,TRBD2,CASSESTGLAGSYEQYF,TGCGCCAGCAGTGAGTCGACCGGACTAGCCGGAAGCTACGAGCAGTACTTC
15,TRBJ2-3,TRBV11-2,-,CASSFMRAGTDTQYF,TGTGCCAGCAGCTTTATGCGGGCCGGCACAGATACGCAGTATTTT
15,TRBJ2-3,TRBV6-1,TRBD2,CASRGLAGGPDTQYF,TGTGCCAGCAGGGGACTAGCGGGGGGGCCAGATACGCAGTATTTT